One sample yielded the 25 T cell receptor beta chains listed below, sequenced in a study of T cells expressing NK-cell markers. One entry per CDR3 protein, without DNA, is what TCRdb gives after re-calling the 5' RACE reads. The sample features 140,000 or so distinct CDR3 sequences, with 12% in its top ten. Sequencing used blood T cells: a sorted CD56 or NKG2C T cell subset, CD4+ or CD8+ T cells, or bulk PBMC T cells (not recorded which). The receptors derive from a man between 18 and 35 years old in good health.

The chain links TRBV5-1 to TRBJ2-3; the TCRdb call, TRBD1, lacks DNA for checking. CDR1 is SGHRS and CDR2 is YFSETQ in the germline V gene. The CDR3 extends over 17 amino acids. CDR3 sequence: CASSFGTVRPLTDTQYF. The variable domain in full, with the rest retrieved from reference TRBV5-1 and TRBJ2-3, is KAGVTQTPRYLIKTRGQQVTLSCSPISGHRSVSWYQQTPGQGLQFLFEYFSETQRNKGNFPGRFSGRQFSNSRSEMNVSTLELGDSALYLCASSFGTVRPLTDTQYFGPGTRLTVL.

The chain has TRBV7-2 and TRBJ2-4; no DNA is available, so the TRBD1 call from TCRdb remains unchecked. This CDR3 comprises 17 residues. Germline V gives CDR1 SGHTA, CDR2 FQGNSA. The CDR3 sequence: CASSLFRDRGAKNIQYF.

This rearrangement joins TRBV11-2 to TRBJ2-1. The CDR3 sequence is 11 residues long. The germline gives CDR1 SGHAT, CDR2 FQNNGV. CDR3 region: CASTGINEQFF.

J is TRBJ1-2 and V is TRBV6-5; without DNA, the TCRdb call of TRBD1 cannot be checked. Germline values: CDR1 MNHEY, CDR2 SVGAGI. There are 12 residues in the CDR3. This CDR3 is CASRTGPYGYTF.

V is TRBV6-5 and J is TRBJ2-5; TCRdb's D call, TRBD1, is unchecked because there is no DNA. This CDR3 has 15 residues. CDR1 and CDR2 (germline): MNHEY, SVGAGI. CDR3 amino acids: CASSYSYGGRETQYF.

This chain joins TRBV6-5 and TRBJ1-1. This CDR3 contains 13 residues. CDR1 is MNHEY and CDR2 is SVGAGI in the germline V gene. The chain's CDR3 is CASSYLEDKEAFF.

This chain uses TRBV5-5 with TRBJ2-2; TCRdb's D call of TRBD1 is untestable without DNA. Looked up from germline, CDR1 is SGHKS and CDR2 is YYEKEE (reference sequence). The CDR3 is made up of 14 amino acids. The CDR3 sequence: CASSLTGGAGELFF.

This CDR3 reads CASSIGTDYEQYF. The chain recombines TRBV7-8 with TRBJ2-7; TCRdb's assignment of TRBD1 cannot be checked, as there is no DNA. CDR1 and CDR2 (germline): SGHVS, FQNEAQ. The CDR3 is 13 residues long.

The rearrangement uses TRBV7-6 and TRBJ2-1; there is no DNA to check the TCRdb D call of TRBD2. This CDR3 comprises 16 residues. Germline V gene data show CDR1 as SGHVS and CDR2 as FNYEAQ. This CDR3 is CASSPGGSIKNNEQFF.

The V call is TRBV12-3 or TRBV12-4, the J call TRBJ2-3; with no DNA, the TCRdb D assignment of TRBD1 cannot be verified. This CDR3 has 15 amino acids. CDR3 amino acids: CASPPQGRETDTQYF.

V usage is TRBV20-1 and J usage is TRBJ2-1; TCRdb selects TRBD1, and the lack of DNA leaves this call unchecked. Germline CDR1 reads DFQATT; CDR2 reads SNEGSKA (reference sequence). The CDR3 sequence is 15 residues long. This CDR3 is CSASDRAGVYNEQFF.

The gene calls are TRBV5-6 and TRBJ2-1; TCRdb's D call, TRBD1, is unchecked because there is no DNA. Germline CDR1 and CDR2: SGHDT and YYEEEE. The CDR3 sequence is 11 residues long. CDR3: CASSGGNEQFF. The full variable domain, its missing parts supplied by reference TRBV5-6 and TRBJ2-1, is DAGVTQSPTHLIKTRGQQVTLRCSPKSGHDTVSWYQQALGQGPQFIFQYYEEEERQRGNFPDRFSGHQFPNYSSELNVNALLLGDSALYLCASSGGNEQFFGPGTRLTVL.

The chain combines TRBV5-1 with TRBJ2-3; TCRdb reports TRBD2, a call that lacks DNA to check it against. The CDR3 is made up of 14 amino acids. Looked up from germline, CDR1 is SGHRS and CDR2 is YFSETQ. The CDR3 sequence is CASSPRGDLDTQYF.

The chain carries TRBV24-1 and TRBJ2-2; the D gene TCRdb calls, TRBD2, cannot be checked with no DNA. The CDR3 has 15 residues. Per germline, CDR1 KGHDR and CDR2 SFDVKD. This CDR3 reads CATSDLLAGPGELFF.

The CDR3 region is CASSYRTGGHETQYF. The chain is built from TRBV28 and TRBJ2-5; lacking DNA, the TRBD1 call made by TCRdb goes unchecked. Germline loops: CDR1 MDHEN, CDR2 SYDVKM. The CDR3 is 15 amino acids.

The rearrangement uses TRBV20-1 and TRBJ2-3; the D gene TCRdb calls, TRBD1, cannot be checked with no DNA. The V gene's germline CDR1 is DFQATT and CDR2 SNEGSKA (reference sequence). The length of the CDR3 is 15 residues. The CDR3 spells CSAREGVLTTDTQYF.

V is TRBV29-1 and J is TRBJ2-4. From germline, CDR1 is SQVTM and CDR2 ANQGSEA. There are 13 residues in the CDR3. CDR3 protein: CSVVAVAKNIQYF.

The rearrangement joins TRBV29-1 to TRBJ2-7; the D gene TCRdb calls, TRBD2, cannot be checked with no DNA. CDR1 is SQVTM, CDR2 ANQGSEA, per germline. CDR3 length equals 15 residues. CDR3 amino acids: CSASGTSGTSYEQYF.

This chain connects TRBV7-8 to TRBJ2-2; TCRdb reports TRBD2, a call that lacks DNA to check it against. There are 15 residues in the CDR3. Looked up from germline, CDR1 is SGHVS and CDR2 is FQNEAQ. CDR3: CASSPRTTSSGELFF.

The chain joins TRBV7-9 to TRBJ2-5; TCRdb's D call, TRBD1, is unchecked because there is no DNA. CDR1 is SEHNR and CDR2 is FQNEAQ in the germline V gene (reference sequence). This CDR3 spans 15 amino acids. The CDR3: CASSPPGGLEETQYF.

The chain uses TRBV3-1 and TRBJ2-3; TCRdb gives TRBD2 as the D gene, but with no DNA this cannot be confirmed. The germline V gene has CDR1 LGHDT and CDR2 YNNKEL (reference sequence). The CDR3 is made up of 18 amino acids. The CDR3 sequence is CASSTYGLAGGPSDTQYF.

The V and J genes are TRBV19 and TRBJ2-1; there is no DNA to check the TCRdb D call of TRBD1. This CDR3 spans 15 amino acids. The germline V gene has CDR1 LNHDA and CDR2 SQIVND (reference sequence). The CDR3 reads CASSFGDREGTEQFF.

The rearrangement uses TRBV7-8 and TRBJ2-3; the D call from TCRdb, TRBD2, cannot be confirmed without DNA. Per the germline V gene, CDR1 is SGHVS and CDR2 is FQNEAQ. This CDR3 is built from 17 residues. The CDR3 loop is CASSFPRGGGRTDTQYF.

The CDR3 sequence is CASSQEFIPGGHTEAFF. V usage is TRBV4-1 and J usage is TRBJ1-1. Germline CDR1 reads MGHRA; CDR2 reads YSYEKL. This CDR3 spans 17 amino acids.

V usage is TRBV5-6 and J usage is TRBJ2-1; without DNA, the TCRdb call of TRBD1 cannot be checked. Germline V gives CDR1 SGHDT, CDR2 YYEEEE. The CDR3 loop spans 15 amino acids. CDR3 loop: CASSLDAGVGNEQFF.